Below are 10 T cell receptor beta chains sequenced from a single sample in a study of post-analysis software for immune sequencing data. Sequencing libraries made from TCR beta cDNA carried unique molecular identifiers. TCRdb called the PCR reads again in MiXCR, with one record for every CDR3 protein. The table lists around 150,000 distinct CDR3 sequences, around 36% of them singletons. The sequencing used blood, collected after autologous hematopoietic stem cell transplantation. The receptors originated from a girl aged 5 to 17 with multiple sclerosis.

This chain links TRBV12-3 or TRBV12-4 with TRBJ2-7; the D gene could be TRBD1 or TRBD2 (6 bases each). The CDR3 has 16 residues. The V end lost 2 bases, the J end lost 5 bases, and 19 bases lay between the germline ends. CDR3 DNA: TGTGCCAGCAGTTTACTAGGATCGGGGGCCCCCAACGAGCAGTACTTC. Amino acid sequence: CASSLLGSGAPNEQYF.

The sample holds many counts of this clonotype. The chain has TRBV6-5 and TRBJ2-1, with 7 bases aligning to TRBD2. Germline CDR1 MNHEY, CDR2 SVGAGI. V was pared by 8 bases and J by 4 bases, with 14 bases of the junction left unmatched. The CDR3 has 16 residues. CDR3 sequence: CASAYRRGLGYNEQFF. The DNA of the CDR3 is TGTGCCAGCGCGTACCGGCGTGGACTAGGTTACAATGAGCAGTTCTTC.

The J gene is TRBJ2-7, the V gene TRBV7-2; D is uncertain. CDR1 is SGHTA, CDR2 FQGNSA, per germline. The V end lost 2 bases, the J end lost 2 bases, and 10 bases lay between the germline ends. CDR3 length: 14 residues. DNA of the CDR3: TGTGCCAGCAGCTTAAAAGTAGGGCCCTACGAGCAGTACTTC. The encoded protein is CASSLKVGPYEQYF.

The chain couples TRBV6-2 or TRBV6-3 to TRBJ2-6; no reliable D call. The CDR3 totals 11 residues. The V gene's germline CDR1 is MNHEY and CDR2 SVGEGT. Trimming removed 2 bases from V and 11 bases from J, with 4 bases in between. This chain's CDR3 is CASSYPHVLTF. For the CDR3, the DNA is TGTGCCAGCAGTTACCCCCACGTCCTGACTTTC.

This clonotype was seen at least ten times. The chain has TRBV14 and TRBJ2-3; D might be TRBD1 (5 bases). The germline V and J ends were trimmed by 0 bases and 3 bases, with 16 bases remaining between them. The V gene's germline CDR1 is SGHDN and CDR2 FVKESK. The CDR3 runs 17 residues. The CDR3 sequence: CASSQDPTGTITDTQYF. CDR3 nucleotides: TGTGCCAGCAGCCAAGATCCTACAGGAACAATAACAGATACGCAGTATTTT.

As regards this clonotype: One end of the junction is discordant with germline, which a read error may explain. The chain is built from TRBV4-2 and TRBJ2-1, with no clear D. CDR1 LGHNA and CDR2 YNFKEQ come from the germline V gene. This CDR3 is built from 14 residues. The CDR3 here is CASSHPSSCNEQFF. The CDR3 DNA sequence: TGTGCCAGCAGCCACCCGAGTTCCTGCAATGAGCAGTTCTTC.

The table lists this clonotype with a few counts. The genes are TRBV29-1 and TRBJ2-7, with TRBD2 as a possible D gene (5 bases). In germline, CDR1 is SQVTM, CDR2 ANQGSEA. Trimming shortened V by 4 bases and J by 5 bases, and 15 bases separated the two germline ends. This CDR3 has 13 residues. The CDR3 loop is CSVVLALGDEQYF. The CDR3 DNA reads TGCAGCGTTGTTTTAGCCCTCGGGGACGAGCAGTACTTC.

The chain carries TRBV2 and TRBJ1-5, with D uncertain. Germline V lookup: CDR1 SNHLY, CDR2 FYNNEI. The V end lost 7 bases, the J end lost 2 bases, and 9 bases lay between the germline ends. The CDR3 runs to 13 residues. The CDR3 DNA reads TGTGCCAGCACCGTCGTTGGCAATCAGCCCCAGCATTTT. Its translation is CASTVVGNQPQHF. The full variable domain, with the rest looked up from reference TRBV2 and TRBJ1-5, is EPEVTQTPSHQVTQMGQEVILRCVPISNHLYFYWYRQILGQKVEFLVSFYNNEISEKSEIFDDQFSVERPDGSNFTLKIRSTKLEDSAMYFCASTVVGNQPQHFGDGTRLSIL.

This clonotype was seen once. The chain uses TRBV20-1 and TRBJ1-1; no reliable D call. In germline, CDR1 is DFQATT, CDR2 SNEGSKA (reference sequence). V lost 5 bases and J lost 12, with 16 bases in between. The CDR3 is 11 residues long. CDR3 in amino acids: CSAADGPRTFF. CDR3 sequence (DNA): TGCAGTGCTGCCGACGGACCAAGAACTTTCTTT.

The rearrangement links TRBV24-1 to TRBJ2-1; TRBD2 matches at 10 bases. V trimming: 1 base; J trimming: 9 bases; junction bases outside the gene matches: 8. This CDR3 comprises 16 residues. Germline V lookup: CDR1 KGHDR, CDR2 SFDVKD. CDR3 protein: CATSDFGLAGAVEQFF. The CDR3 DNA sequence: TGTGCCACCAGTGATTTTGGTCTAGCGGGAGCTGTTGAGCAGTTCTTC.